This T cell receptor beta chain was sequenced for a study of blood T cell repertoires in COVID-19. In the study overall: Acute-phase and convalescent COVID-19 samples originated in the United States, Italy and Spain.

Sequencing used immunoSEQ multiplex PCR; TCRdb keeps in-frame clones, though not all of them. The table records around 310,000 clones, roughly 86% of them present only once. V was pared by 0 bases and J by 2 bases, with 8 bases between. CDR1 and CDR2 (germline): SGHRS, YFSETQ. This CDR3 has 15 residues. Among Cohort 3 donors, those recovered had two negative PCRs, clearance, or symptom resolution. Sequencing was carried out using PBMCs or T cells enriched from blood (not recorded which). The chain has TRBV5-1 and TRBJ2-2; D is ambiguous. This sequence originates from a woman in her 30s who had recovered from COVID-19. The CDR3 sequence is CASSLDAVNTGELFF. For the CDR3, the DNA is TGCGCCAGCAGCTTGGACGCAGTTAACACCGGGGAGCTGTTTTTT.